This entry describes one T cell receptor beta chain. Sequenced by immunoSEQ multiplex PCR; TCRdb stores in-frame clones only, minus some. The sample yields approximately 330,000 clones, roughly 88% seen once. Between the trimmed V and J ends, which lost 4 bases and 5 bases, there was a span of 15 bases. The CDR3 loop spans 15 amino acids. CDR1 and CDR2 (germline): LNHDA, SQIVND (reference sequence). The entry originates in a study of blood T cell repertoires in COVID-19. Study-level information: Samples came from the United States, Italy and Spain, spanning acute and convalescent COVID-19.

The sequenced material came from peripheral blood. This sequence originates from a woman between 45 and 65 years old with active or convalescent COVID-19. The chain is built from TRBV19 and TRBJ1-5; D possibly corresponds to TRBD1 (5 bases). CDR3 amino acids: CASSTGGTFDQPQHF. The CDR3 nucleotides read TGTGCCAGTAGTACCGGAGGGACCTTTGATCAGCCCCAGCATTTT.